This T cell receptor beta chain was identified in a study of follicular helper T cells after annual influenza vaccination. Study context: Sampling occurred days 0, 7 and 28 after each influenza vaccination. Some donors were sampled over the 2013-2014, 2014-2015 and 2015-2016 vaccinations.

Time point of the sample: 2014-2015 season, pre-vaccination. Donors were community-dwelling with no influenza vaccine in the prior 6 months. Non-naive CD4+CXCR5+PD-1+ cTfh were sorted into ICOS+CD38+ and ICOS-CD38- fractions. Using immunoSEQ multiplex PCR, the repertoire was profiled, and TCRdb retains in-frame clones only, with some absent. Of 6,500 to 10,000 clones in the sample, 75% to 85% were seen once. V was clipped by 4 bases and J by 0 bases, with 26 bases between them. The CDR3 consists of 20 residues. Germline V gene lookup returns CDR1 LNHDA and CDR2 SQIVND (reference sequence). V and J are TRBV19 and TRBJ2-3; D possibly uses TRBD1 or TRBD2 (5 bases each). The source was CXCR5+ CD38- circulating T follicular helper cells from blood, collected on the day of influenza vaccination. Subset denoted: circulating Tfh, non-naive CD4+CXCR5+PD-1+ (ICOS+CD38+ or ICOS-CD38-). The sequence derives from an adult who received the influenza vaccine. The CDR3 protein is CASSKIQGRTTRSSTDTQYF. CDR3 in DNA: TGTGCCAGTAGTAAAATCCAGGGACGGACGACGAGATCTAGCACAGATACGCAGTATTTT.